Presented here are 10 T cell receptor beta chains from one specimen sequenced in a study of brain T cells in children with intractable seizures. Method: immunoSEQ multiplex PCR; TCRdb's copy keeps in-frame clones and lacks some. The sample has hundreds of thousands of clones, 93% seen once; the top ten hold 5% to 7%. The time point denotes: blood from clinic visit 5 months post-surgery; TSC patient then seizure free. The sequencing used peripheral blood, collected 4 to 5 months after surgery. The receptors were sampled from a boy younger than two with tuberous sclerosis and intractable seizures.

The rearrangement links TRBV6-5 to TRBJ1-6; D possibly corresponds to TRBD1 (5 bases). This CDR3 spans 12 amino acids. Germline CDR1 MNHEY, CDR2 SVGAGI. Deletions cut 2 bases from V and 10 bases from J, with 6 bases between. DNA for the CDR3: TGTGCCAGCAGTTACGGGGGATCACCCCTCCACTTT. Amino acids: CASSYGGSPLHF.

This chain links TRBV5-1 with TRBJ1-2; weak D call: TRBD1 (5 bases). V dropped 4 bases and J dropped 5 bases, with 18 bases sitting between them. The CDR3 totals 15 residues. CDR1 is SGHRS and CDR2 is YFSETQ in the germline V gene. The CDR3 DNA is TGCGCCAGCAGCCCCGCGGTTGGGGGGTGGTATGGCTACACCTTC. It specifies CASSPAVGGWYGYTF.

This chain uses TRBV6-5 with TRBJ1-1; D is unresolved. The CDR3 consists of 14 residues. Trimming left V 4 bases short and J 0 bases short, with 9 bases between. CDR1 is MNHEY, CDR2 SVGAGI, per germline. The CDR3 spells CASSWPAVNTEAFF. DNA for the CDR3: TGTGCCAGCAGTTGGCCGGCGGTGAACACTGAAGCTTTCTTT.

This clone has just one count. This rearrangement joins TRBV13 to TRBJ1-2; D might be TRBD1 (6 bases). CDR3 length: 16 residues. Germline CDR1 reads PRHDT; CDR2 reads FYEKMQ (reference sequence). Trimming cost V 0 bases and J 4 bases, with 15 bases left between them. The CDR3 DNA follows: TGTGCCAGCAGCTTAGGCCGGGGGCGACTTCCCTATGGCTACACCTTC. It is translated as CASSLGRGRLPYGYTF.

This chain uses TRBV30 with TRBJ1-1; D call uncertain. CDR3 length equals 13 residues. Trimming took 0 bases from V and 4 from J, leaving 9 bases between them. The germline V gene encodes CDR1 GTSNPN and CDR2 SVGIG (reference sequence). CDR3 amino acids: CAWSVRLGTEAFF. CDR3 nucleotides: TGTGCCTGGAGTGTCCGTCTAGGCACTGAAGCTTTCTTT.

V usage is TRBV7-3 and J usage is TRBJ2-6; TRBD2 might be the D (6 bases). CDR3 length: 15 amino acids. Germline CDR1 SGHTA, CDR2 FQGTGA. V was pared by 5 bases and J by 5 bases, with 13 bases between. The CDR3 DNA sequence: TGTGCCAGCAGCGAGGAGACTAGTAGGGCCAACGTCCTGACTTTC. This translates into CASSEETSRANVLTF. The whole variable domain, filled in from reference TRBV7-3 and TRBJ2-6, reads GAGVSQTPSNKVTEKGKYVELRCDPISGHTALYWYRQSLGQGPEFLIYFQGTGAADDSGLPNDRFFAVRPEGSVSTLKIQRTERGDSAVYLCASSEETSRANVLTFGAGSRLTVL.

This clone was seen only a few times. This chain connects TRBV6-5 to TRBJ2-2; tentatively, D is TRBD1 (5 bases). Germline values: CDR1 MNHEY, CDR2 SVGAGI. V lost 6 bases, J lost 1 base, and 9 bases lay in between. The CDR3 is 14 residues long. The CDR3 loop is CASSIRVNTGELFF. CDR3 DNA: TGTGCCAGCAGCATCAGGGTGAACACCGGGGAGCTGTTTTTT.

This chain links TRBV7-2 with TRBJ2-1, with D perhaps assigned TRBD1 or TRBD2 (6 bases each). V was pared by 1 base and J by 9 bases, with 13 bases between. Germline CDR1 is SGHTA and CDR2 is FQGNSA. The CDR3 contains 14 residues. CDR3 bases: TGTGCCAGCAGCTTAGTTTGGGGGGCGGGTGAGCAGTTCTTC. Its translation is CASSLVWGAGEQFF.

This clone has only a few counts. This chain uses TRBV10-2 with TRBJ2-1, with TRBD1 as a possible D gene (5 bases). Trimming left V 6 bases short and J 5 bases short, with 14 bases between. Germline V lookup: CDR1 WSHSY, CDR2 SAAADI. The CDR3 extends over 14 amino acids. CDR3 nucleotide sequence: TGCGCCAGCAGGAGGAGCGACAGAGACAATGAGCAGTTCTTC. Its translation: CASRRSDRDNEQFF.

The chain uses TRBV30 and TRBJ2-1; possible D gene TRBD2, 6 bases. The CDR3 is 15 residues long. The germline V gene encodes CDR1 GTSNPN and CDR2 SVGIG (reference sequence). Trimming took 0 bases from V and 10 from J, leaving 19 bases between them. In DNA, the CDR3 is TGTGCCTGGAGTGTTAATTGGGACCCTAGCGCCGAGCAGTTCTTC. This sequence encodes CAWSVNWDPSAEQFF.